The 12 T cell receptor beta chains listed next were all sequenced from one sample in a study of identical twins. TCRdb redid the calling of the 5' RACE reads with MiXCR, one entry per CDR3 protein. The sample lists more than 400,000 distinct CDR3 sequences; over 12% were seen once. The sample also formed part of further work on yellow fever vaccine responses in identical twins.

Material for sequencing was CD4+ T cells sorted from blood. The receptors come from a woman aged 18-29 years in good health.

This clonotype was recorded a few times. The J gene is TRBJ2-5, the V gene TRBV15; tentatively, D is TRBD2 (7 bases). CDR3 length equals 16 residues. V was shortened by 3 bases and J by 1 base, with 15 bases between the two germline ends. Germline CDR1 is LNHNV and CDR2 is YYDKDF (reference sequence). The CDR3 DNA reads as TGTGCCACCAGCAGCTTGAGGGGGGGCCGCCAAGAGACCCAGTACTTC. It translates to CATSSLRGGRQETQYF.

The chain links TRBV14 to TRBJ1-2; no definite D call. V was trimmed by 2 bases and J by 4 bases, leaving 20 bases between them. CDR3 length: 17 residues. The germline gives CDR1 SGHDN, CDR2 FVKESK. The CDR3 bases are TGTGCCAGCAGCCAAAGAGGAGATTTTGGAAGGCCCTATGGCTACACCTTC. Protein sequence: CASSQRGDFGRPYGYTF.

V is TRBV10-3 and J is TRBJ2-3; D is undetermined. CDR1 ENHRY and CDR2 SYGVKD come from the germline V gene. The V and J ends lost 0 bases and 3 bases respectively, with 7 bases between them. CDR3 length equals 14 residues. CDR3: CAISESSVTDTQYF. The CDR3 DNA reads TGTGCCATCAGTGAGTCTTCAGTTACAGATACGCAGTATTTT.

This clonotype was seen more than once but under ten times. V and J are TRBV10-3 and TRBJ2-5, with 11 nucleotides matching TRBD1. V gave up 8 bases and J gave up 7 bases; unmatched junction bases: 3. CDR3 length: 12 residues. Germline loops: CDR1 ENHRY, CDR2 SYGVKD. CDR3 region: CAIWDRGATQYF. CDR3 coding DNA: TGTGCCATCTGGGACAGGGGGGCGACCCAGTACTTC.

This rearrangement joins TRBV9 to TRBJ2-1, with TRBD2 matching over 12 bases. Germline V CDR1 and CDR2: SGDLS, YYNGEE. The CDR3 length is 17 residues. Trimming cost V 7 bases and J 9 bases; bases outside gene matches: 17. The DNA for the CDR3 is TGTGCCAGCTCTCAAGAGGGAGCTAGCGGGAGGGCTGGTGAGCAGTTCTTC. Protein product: CASSQEGASGRAGEQFF.

This clonotype has just a few counts. The V and J genes are TRBV5-1 and TRBJ2-5; D may match TRBD1 or TRBD2 (5 bases each). The CDR3 totals 15 residues. Germline lookup yields CDR1 SGHRS and CDR2 YFSETQ. V shed 4 bases and J shed 2 bases, with 15 bases lying between them. The CDR3 reads CASSPRPGPQETQYF. The CDR3 coding sequence is TGCGCCAGCAGCCCCCGGCCGGGGCCACAAGAGACCCAGTACTTC.

The chain has TRBV27 and TRBJ2-7; D remains ambiguous. V was trimmed by 7 bases and J by 1 base, leaving 23 bases between them. CDR1 is MNHEY and CDR2 is SMNVEV in the germline V gene (reference sequence). The length of the CDR3 is 17 residues. This CDR3 reads CASTILGLGTGSYEQYV. CDR3 bases: TGTGCCAGCACCATTTTGGGCCTCGGAACCGGGTCCTACGAGCAGTACGTC.

Many counts were recorded for this clonotype. The chain is built from TRBV12-3 or TRBV12-4 and TRBJ2-5, with 9 positions matching TRBD1. After removal of 3 bases from V and 5 bases from J, the junction contained 4 bases not matched to a gene. This CDR3 spans 14 amino acids. CDR3 DNA sequence: TGTGCCAGCAGTTTGGGACAGGGTATCGAGACCCAGTACTTC. This translates into CASSLGQGIETQYF.

This chain links TRBV15 with TRBJ2-5, with D possibly being TRBD2 (6 bases). This CDR3 contains 14 residues. Germline V gene lookup returns CDR1 LNHNV and CDR2 YYDKDF (reference sequence). V dropped 6 bases and J dropped 4 bases, with 15 bases sitting between them. The CDR3 nucleotides are TGTGCCACCAGTCGTACTAGCCCGGGAGAGACCCAGTACTTC. Its translation: CATSRTSPGETQYF.

The V gene is TRBV3-1, the J gene TRBJ1-1; D is unresolved. Germline V gives CDR1 LGHDT, CDR2 YNNKEL (reference sequence). V dropped 3 bases and J dropped 5 bases, with 25 bases sitting between them. The CDR3 spans 18 residues. The CDR3 loop reads CASSQERLIDNMGTEAFF. In DNA form, the CDR3 reads TGTGCCAGCAGCCAGGAAAGACTAATCGACAACATGGGGACTGAAGCTTTCTTT.

This clonotype was counted at least ten times. The chain couples TRBV14 to TRBJ2-1; 9 nucleotides match TRBD1. J lost 6 bases, V lost 4 bases, and 7 bases had no gene match. Germline V CDR1 and CDR2: SGHDN, FVKESK. CDR3 length: 15 residues. CDR3 coding DNA: TGTGCCAGCAGCCCGGGACAGGGAGACGGCAATGAGCAGTTCTTC. Its translation: CASSPGQGDGNEQFF.

This clonotype occurred a few times. V and J are TRBV10-3 and TRBJ2-1; the D gene could be TRBD1 or TRBD2 (5 bases each). With 6 bases removed from V and 0 bases from J, the gap between germline ends came to 12 bases. CDR3 length: 15 residues. Germline V gene data show CDR1 as ENHRY and CDR2 as SYGVKD. CDR3 in amino acids: CAIRGVDSSYNEQFF. The CDR3 DNA is TGTGCCATCAGGGGGGTTGACAGCTCCTACAATGAGCAGTTCTTC.